This T cell receptor beta chain stems from a study of blood T cell repertoires in COVID-19. Background on the study: There were acute and convalescent COVID-19 samples, and they came from the United States, Italy and Spain.

After removal of 4 bases from V and 2 bases from J, the junction contained 12 bases not matched to a gene. This CDR3 spans 19 amino acids. CDR1 MNHEY and CDR2 SVGEGT come from the germline V gene. TCRdb keeps only in-frame clones here, not all; method: immunoSEQ multiplex PCR. The sample lists about 410,000 clones, about 88% occurring once. This sequence was found in a woman aged 40 to 50 with COVID-19, enrolled during active disease. Source material: peripheral blood. V gene TRBV6-2 or TRBV6-3 combines with J gene TRBJ2-6; 9 positions agree with TRBD1. CDR3 loop: CASSFVAGTGSTGANVLTF. CDR3 bases: TGTGCCAGCAGTTTTGTAGCCGGGACAGGGTCCACTGGGGCCAACGTCCTGACTTTC.